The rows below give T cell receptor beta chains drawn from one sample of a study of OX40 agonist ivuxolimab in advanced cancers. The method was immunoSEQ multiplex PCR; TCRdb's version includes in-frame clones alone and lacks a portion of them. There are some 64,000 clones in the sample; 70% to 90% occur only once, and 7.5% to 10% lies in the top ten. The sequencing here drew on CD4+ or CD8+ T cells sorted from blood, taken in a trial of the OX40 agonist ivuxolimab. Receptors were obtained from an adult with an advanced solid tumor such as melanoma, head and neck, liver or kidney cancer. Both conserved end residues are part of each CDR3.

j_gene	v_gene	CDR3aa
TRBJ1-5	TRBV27	CASSLDRGYQPQHF
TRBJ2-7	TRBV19	CASSQSYEQYF
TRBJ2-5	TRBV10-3	CAIRGANQETQYF
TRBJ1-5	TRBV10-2	CASSEAGGQGANQPQHF
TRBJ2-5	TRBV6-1	CASSGQGIQETQYF
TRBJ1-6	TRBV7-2	CASSLVGYRGRSHNSPLHF
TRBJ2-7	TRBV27	CASSLGQGENNEQYF
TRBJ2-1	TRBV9	CASSVQGLAEANEQFF
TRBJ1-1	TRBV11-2	CASSFDGETEAFF
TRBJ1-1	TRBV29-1	CSVETGGMNTEAFF
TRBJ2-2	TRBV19	CASSTGQFTGELFF
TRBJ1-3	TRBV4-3	CASSQGGSSGNTIYF
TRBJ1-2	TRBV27	CASRPPPGQGADIVYTF
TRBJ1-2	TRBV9	CASSDRIPERGYTF
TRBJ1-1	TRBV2	CASSYHTEAFF
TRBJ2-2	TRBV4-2	CASSFGVGTGELFF
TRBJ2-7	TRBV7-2	CASSFVPSKPYEQYF
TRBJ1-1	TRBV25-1	CASSEVGSPEAFF
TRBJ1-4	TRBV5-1	CASSTTPGNEKLFF
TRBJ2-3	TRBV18	CASTSSGGNTDTQYF
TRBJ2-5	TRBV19	CASTETSGRAETQYF
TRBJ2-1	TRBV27	CASSLGEGSGSLYNEQFF
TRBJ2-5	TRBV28	CASSLSRETQYF
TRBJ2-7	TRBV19	CASSIKGYEQYF
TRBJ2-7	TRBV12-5	CASGLGGNAYEQYF
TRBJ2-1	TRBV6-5	CASRLLAGDDPFF
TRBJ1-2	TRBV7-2	CASSFREGYGYTF
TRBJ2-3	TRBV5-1	CASSPVAGSADTQYF
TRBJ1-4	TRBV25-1	CASSDDRAGGEKLFF
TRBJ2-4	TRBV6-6	CASTEGGLAKNIQYF
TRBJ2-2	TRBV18	CASSLFGLADTGELFF
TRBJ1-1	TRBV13	CASSLSGDTEAFF
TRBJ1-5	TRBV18	CASSPDRADSNQPQHF
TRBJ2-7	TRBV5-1	CASSGRLGQSSYEQYF
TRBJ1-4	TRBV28	CASSLSGAGFEKLFF
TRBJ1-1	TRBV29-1	CSVDWAGENTEAFF
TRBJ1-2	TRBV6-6	CASSPAPNYGYTF
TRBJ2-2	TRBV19	CASSMQTNTGELFF
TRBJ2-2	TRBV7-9	CASSLYQGQLTGELFF
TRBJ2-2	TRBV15	CATSRGGGGDGELFF
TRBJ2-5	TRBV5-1	CASSKATGETQYF
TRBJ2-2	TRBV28	CASTSGGADDTGELFF
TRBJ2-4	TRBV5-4	CASSLGTGGDGNIQYF
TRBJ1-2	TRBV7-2	CASSFSPGIPEGYTF
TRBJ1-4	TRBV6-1	CASGGEGLGEKLFF
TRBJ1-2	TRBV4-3	CASSQVDSFGYTF
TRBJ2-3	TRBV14	CASSQERLGRITDTQYF
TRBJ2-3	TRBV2	CASRGYPLDTQYF